Sequencing of this T cell receptor (beta chain) was carried out in a study of shared clonotypes between healthy human individuals. Study-wide findings and caveats: A limitation of the genetic and exposure-history diversity represented arose from few donors.

Assay used: immunoSEQ multiplex PCR; TCRdb lists only in-frame clones, some missing. Among approximately 2,000,000 clones listed, roughly 92% were seen once. CDR3 length: 15 residues. Trimming took off 2 bases at V and 4 bases at J, with 13 bases between the two ends. Germline V gene sequence: CDR1 MGHDK, CDR2 SYGVNS. About this clone: Antigen: not known.

This chain joins TRBV25-1 and TRBJ2-3; D gene ambiguous. The sample taken for sequencing was naive CD4+ T cells from PBMCs. Subset indicated: CD45RA+ positively selected. The TCR comes from a man younger than 35 in good health. Some clones in this sample may be carry-over from other donors' samples. The CDR3 reads CASSEPNPLSDTQYF. DNA of the CDR3: TGTGCCAGCAGTGAACCCAACCCACTATCAGATACGCAGTATTTT.